Sequencing of this T cell receptor (beta chain) was carried out in a study of blood T cell repertoires in COVID-19. Study details: From the United States, Italy and Spain came samples of acute and convalescent COVID-19. From T cells, B-cell-depleted T cells, or PBMCs came the material, which was cDNA or gDNA.

Methods used by the authors: For nucleated cells, counts were estimated from reference gene primer amplification. TCRdb's copy holds only in-frame clones and misses some; the assay was immunoSEQ multiplex PCR. V, J and clone size are taken as reported in that table, and D and trimming were inferred from the DNA itself. This table holds about 430,000 clones, about 90% found once. The sequence came from a man aged 18 to 35 with COVID-19, enrolled during active disease. The sequencing input was peripheral blood.

The DNA of the CDR3 is TGTGCCAGCAGCTTAGCCGGGGGGACGCAGTATTTT. Its translation: CASSLAGGTQYF. The chain has TRBV7-8 and TRBJ2-3, with 7 bases that match TRBD2. Germline trimming cut 0 bases from V and 9 bases from J; bases unmatched to any gene: 0. Germline values: CDR1 SGHVS, CDR2 FQNEAQ. The CDR3 has 12 residues.